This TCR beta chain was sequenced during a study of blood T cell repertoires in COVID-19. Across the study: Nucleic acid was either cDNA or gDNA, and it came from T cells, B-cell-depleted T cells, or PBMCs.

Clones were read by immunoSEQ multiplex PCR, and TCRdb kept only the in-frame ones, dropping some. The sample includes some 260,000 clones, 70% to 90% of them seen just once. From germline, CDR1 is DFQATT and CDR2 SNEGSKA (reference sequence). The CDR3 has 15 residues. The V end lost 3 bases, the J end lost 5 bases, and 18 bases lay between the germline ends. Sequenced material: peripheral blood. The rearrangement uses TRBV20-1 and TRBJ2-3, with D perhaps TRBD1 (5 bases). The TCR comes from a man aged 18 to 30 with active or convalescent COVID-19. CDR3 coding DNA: TGCAGTGCTAGTCGCCTTACCGGGCAGGGAGATACGCAGTATTTT. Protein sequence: CSASRLTGQGDTQYF.